The T cell receptor beta chain described here comes from a study of T cells after yellow fever vaccination. Study as a whole: The SMART-Seq v4 Ultra Low Input method served to prepare the low-cell-number fractions.

The V and J ends lost 8 bases and 3 bases respectively, with 10 bases between them. This CDR3 region has 13 residues. Only a few counts were recorded for this clonotype. Its antigen is unidentified. Study conclusions and caveats: Detected again after the booster were most primary-vaccination clones, at 96% CD4 and about 89% CD8. The presence of abundant clonotypes contaminating from the bulk population was possible in FACS-sorted repertoires.

MiXCR, run by TCRdb on the 5' RACE reads, gives a single entry per CDR3 protein. The repertoire consists of 600,000 to 750,000 distinct CDR3 sequences, with around an eighth occurring once and the leading ten covering around 14%. The chain recombines TRBV12-3 or TRBV12-4 with TRBJ2-2; TRBD1 might be the D (5 bases). The sequencing used PBMCs, collected on the day of the yellow fever booster vaccination. The receptor comes from a man aged 25 to 40 who received the YFV17D yellow fever vaccine. CDR3 coding DNA: TGTGCCAGCCGACAGAGGCACACCGGGGAGCTGTTTTTT. This gives the protein CASRQRHTGELFF.